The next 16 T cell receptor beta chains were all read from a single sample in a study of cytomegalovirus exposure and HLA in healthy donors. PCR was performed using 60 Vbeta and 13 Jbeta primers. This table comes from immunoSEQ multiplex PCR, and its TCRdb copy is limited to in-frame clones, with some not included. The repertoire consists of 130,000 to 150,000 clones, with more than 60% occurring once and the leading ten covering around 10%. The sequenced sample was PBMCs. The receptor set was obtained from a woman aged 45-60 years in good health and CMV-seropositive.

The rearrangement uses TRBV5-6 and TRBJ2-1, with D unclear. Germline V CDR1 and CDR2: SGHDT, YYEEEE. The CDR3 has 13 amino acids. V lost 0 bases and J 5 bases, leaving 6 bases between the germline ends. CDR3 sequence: CASSLVQNNEQFF. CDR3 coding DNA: TGTGCCAGCAGCTTGGTTCAAAACAATGAGCAGTTCTTC. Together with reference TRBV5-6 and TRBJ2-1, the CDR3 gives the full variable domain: DAGVTQSPTHLIKTRGQQVTLRCSPKSGHDTVSWYQQALGQGPQFIFQYYEEEERQRGNFPDRFSGHQFPNYSSELNVNALLLGDSALYLCASSLVQNNEQFFGPGTRLTVL.

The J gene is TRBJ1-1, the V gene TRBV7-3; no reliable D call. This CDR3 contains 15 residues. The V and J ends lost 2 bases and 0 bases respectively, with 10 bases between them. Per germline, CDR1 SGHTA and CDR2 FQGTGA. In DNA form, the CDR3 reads TGTGCCAGCAGCTTAGGGCCGGGAATGAACACTGAAGCTTTCTTT. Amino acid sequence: CASSLGPGMNTEAFF.

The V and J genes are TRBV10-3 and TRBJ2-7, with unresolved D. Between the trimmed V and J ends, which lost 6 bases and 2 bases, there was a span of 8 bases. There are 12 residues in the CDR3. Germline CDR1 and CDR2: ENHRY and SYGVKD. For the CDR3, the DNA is TGTGCCATCAGGCTACCCCCCTACGAGCAGTACTTC. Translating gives CAIRLPPYEQYF.

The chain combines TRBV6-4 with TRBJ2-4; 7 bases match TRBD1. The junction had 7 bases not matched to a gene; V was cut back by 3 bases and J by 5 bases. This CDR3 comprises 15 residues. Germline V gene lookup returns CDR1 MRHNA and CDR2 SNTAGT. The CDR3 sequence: CASSEVAGGENIQYF. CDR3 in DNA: TGTGCCAGCAGTGAAGTGGCAGGGGGAGAAAACATTCAGTACTTC.

The CDR3: CASSPDFVGGSYEQYF. The CDR3 bases are TGCGCCAGCAGCCCGGACTTCGTTGGCGGCTCCTACGAGCAGTACTTC. The genes are TRBV5-1 and TRBJ2-7; D may be TRBD2 (5 bases). V lost 4 bases and J lost 0, with 17 bases in between. This CDR3 has 16 amino acids. The germline CDR1 and CDR2 sequences are SGHRS and YFSETQ.

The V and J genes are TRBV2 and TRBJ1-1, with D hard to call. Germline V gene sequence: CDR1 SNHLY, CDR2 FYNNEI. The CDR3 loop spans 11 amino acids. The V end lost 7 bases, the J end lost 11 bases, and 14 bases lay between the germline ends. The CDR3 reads CASTSESRAFF. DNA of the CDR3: TGTGCCAGCACTTCGGAGAGCCGGGCTTTCTTT.

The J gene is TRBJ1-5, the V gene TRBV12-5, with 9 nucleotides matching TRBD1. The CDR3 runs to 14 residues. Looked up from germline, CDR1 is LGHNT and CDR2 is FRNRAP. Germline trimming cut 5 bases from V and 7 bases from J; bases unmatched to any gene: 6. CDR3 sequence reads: CASGRTGDDQPQHF. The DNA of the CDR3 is TGTGCTAGTGGTAGGACAGGGGATGACCAGCCCCAGCATTTT.

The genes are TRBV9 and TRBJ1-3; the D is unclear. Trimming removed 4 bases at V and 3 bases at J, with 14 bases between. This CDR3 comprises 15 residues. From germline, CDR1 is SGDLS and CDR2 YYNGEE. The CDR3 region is CASSIQDSFGNTIYF. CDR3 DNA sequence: TGTGCCAGCAGCATTCAGGACTCCTTTGGAAACACCATATATTTT.

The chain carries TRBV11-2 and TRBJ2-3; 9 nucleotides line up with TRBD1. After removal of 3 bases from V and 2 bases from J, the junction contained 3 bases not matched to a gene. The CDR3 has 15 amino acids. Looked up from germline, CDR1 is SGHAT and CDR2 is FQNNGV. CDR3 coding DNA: TGTGCCAGCAGCTTGGGACAGGGATTCACAGATACGCAGTATTTT. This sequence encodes CASSLGQGFTDTQYF.

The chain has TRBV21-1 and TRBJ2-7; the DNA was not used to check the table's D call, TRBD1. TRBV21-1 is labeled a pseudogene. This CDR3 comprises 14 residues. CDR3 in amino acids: CASSNRDRVYEQYF. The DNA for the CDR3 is TGTGCCAGCAGCAACCGGGACAGGGTCTACGAGCAGTACTTC.

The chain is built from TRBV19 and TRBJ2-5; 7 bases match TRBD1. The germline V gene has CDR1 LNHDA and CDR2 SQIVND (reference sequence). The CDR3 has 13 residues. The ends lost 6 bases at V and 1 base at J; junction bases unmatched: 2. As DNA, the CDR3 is TGTGCCAGTAGAAGGGGGCTCCAAGAGACCCAGTACTTC. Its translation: CASRRGLQETQYF.

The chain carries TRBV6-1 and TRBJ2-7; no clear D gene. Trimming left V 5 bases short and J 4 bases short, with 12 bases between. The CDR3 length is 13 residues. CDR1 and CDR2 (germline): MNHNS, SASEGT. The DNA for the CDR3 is TGTGCCAGCAGTCCAAGATGGGCGTACGAGCAGTACTTC. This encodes CASSPRWAYEQYF.

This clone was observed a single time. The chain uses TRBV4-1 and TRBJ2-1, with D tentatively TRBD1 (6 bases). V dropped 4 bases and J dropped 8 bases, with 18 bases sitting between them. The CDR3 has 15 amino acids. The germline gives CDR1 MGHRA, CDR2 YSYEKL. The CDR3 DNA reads TGCGCCAGCAGCCTAAAACCGGGACACGGACATGAGCAGTTCTTC. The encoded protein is CASSLKPGHGHEQFF.

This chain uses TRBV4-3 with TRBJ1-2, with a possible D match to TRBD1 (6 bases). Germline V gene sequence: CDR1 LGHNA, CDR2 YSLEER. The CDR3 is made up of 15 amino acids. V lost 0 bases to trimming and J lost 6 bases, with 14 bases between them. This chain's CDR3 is CASSQETGNSNGYTF. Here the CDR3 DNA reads TGCGCCAGCAGCCAAGAAACAGGGAATTCAAATGGCTACACCTTC.

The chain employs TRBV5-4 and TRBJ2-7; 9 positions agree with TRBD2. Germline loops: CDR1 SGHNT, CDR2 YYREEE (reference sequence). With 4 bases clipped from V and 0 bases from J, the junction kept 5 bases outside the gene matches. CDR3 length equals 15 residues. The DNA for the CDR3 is TGTGCCAGCAGCCTAGCGGGGCCAAGCTCCTACGAGCAGTACTTC. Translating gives CASSLAGPSSYEQYF.

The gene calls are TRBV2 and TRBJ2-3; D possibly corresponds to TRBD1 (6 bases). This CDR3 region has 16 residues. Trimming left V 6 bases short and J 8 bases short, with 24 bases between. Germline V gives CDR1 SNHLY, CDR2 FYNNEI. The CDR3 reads CASRQKERQVLATQYF. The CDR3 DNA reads TGTGCCAGCAGGCAAAAAGAACGACAGGTGCTGGCTACGCAGTATTTT.